This is a list of T cell receptor beta chains from one sample in a study of PD-L1 blockade in urothelial cancer. Repertoires were generated with immunoSEQ multiplex PCR, while TCRdb's copy carries only in-frame clones and drops some. The repertoire includes roughly 84,000 clones, more than 75% of them detected once, and 8% to 9.5% sits in the top ten. The source was PBMCs, collected around atezolizumab (anti-PD-L1) treatment. The receptors derive from a man in his 70s with urothelial cancer. Each CDR3 is given with its conserved first and last residue. Each record gives: CDR3 length, clone size, V gene, J gene, CDR3 protein. The size of a clone is reported for some rows only, either as once, few or many, or as a class for expanded clones.

CDR3 length: 13; clone size: -; V gene: TRBV2; J gene: TRBJ1-1; CDR3 protein: CASSGQAGSEAFF
CDR3 length: 20; clone size: -; V gene: TRBV7-7; J gene: TRBJ1-4; CDR3 protein: CASSPNRGLGRNATNEKLFF
CDR3 length: 14; clone size: once; V gene: TRBV2; J gene: TRBJ1-3; CDR3 protein: CASSRTGGENTIYF
CDR3 length: 18; clone size: -; V gene: TRBV5-1; J gene: TRBJ2-3; CDR3 protein: CASSIGTSGRAGTDTQYF
CDR3 length: 14; clone size: medium-sized; V gene: TRBV19; J gene: TRBJ2-7; CDR3 protein: CASSIRGRYNEQYF
CDR3 length: 14; clone size: -; V gene: TRBV7-9; J gene: TRBJ1-1; CDR3 protein: CASSPQGGNTEAFF
CDR3 length: 13; clone size: -; V gene: TRBV6-5; J gene: TRBJ1-3; CDR3 protein: CASSRAGGNTIYF
CDR3 length: 14; clone size: -; V gene: TRBV7-2; J gene: TRBJ2-3; CDR3 protein: CSGSSGSSTDTQYF
CDR3 length: 14; clone size: -; V gene: TRBV2; J gene: TRBJ1-2; CDR3 protein: CASRPTVGGGGYTF
CDR3 length: 15; clone size: -; V gene: TRBV5-4; J gene: TRBJ2-1; CDR3 protein: CASSPSGSRYNEQFF
CDR3 length: 14; clone size: -; V gene: TRBV5-1; J gene: TRBJ2-3; CDR3 protein: CASKLAGAGDTQYF